Presented here are 12 T cell receptor beta chains from one specimen sequenced in a study of blood T cell repertoires in COVID-19 (dated by TCRdb to about 2020). Libraries were prepared through the immunoSEQ multiplex PCR assay. TCRdb obtained this table from immuneACCESS and retained in-frame rearrangements with V and J assigned. These tables miss some clones; where compared with another copy, unresolved V genes account for less than half of the shortfall, and the remainder is unexplained. Present in this sample are 28,000 or so clones, over 75% of which were seen just once. The top ten hold approximately 15% of the sample. The sample taken for sequencing was peripheral blood. The source is a human donor with active COVID-19. The donor label of this sample is uncertain.

The V and J genes are TRBV7-2 and TRBJ2-7, with TRBD2 identical over 10 bases. The CDR3 is 13 residues long. The V segment lost 5 bases and the J segment 4 bases; nucleotides outside the gene matches: 2. The V gene's germline CDR1 is SGHTA and CDR2 FQGNSA. In nucleotides, the CDR3 is TGTGCCAGCAGCAATAGCGGGGGGTACGAGCAGTACTTC. Translating it yields CASSNSGGYEQYF.

The rearrangement uses TRBV3-1 (or the pseudogene TRBV3-2) and TRBJ1-3, with 9 bases fitting TRBD1. The germline V gene has CDR1 LGHDT and CDR2 YNNKEL (reference sequence). The ends lost 2 bases at V and 3 bases at J; junction bases unmatched: 2. The CDR3 has 15 residues. CDR3 DNA sequence: TGTGCCAGCAGCCAAACAGGGGGCGGTGGAAACACCATATATTTT. This translates into CASSQTGGGGNTIYF.

V gene TRBV6-4 combines with J gene TRBJ2-5; no firm D call. The germline V gene encodes CDR1 MRHNA and CDR2 SNTAGT. Deletions cut 4 bases from V and 3 bases from J, with 9 bases between. CDR3 length equals 13 residues. The CDR3 sequence: CASSAVPEETQYF. CDR3 bases: TGTGCCAGCAGTGCCGTACCAGAAGAGACCCAGTACTTC.

The gene calls are TRBV4-1 and TRBJ1-5, with TRBD1 identical over 8 bases. CDR1 and CDR2 from the germline V gene are MGHRA and YSYEKL. The CDR3 length is 19 residues. The trim removed 0 bases at V and 6 bases at J, leaving 16 bases unmatched. CDR3 protein: CASSQDRWTGNNRTQPQHF. Here the CDR3 DNA reads TGCGCCAGCAGCCAAGATAGGTGGACAGGGAACAACAGGACTCAGCCCCAGCATTTT.

This chain uses TRBV3-1 (or the pseudogene TRBV3-2) with TRBJ2-5; 10 bases line up with TRBD2. Trimming removed 3 bases from V and 1 base from J; junction bases left unmatched: 2. CDR1 LGHDT and CDR2 YNNKEL come from the germline V gene (reference sequence). This CDR3 comprises 15 residues. The CDR3 DNA is TGTGCCAGCAGCCACTGGACTAGCGGCCAAGAGACCCAGTACTTC. Residues: CASSHWTSGQETQYF.

V is TRBV5-1 and J is TRBJ2-2, with 7 bases that match TRBD1. V shed 0 bases, J shed 7 bases, and the junction held 6 bases outside the gene matches. The CDR3 length is 15 residues. Germline CDR1 is SGHRS and CDR2 is YFSETQ. In DNA, the CDR3 is TGCGCCAGCAGCTTGGCCTACAGGGGCGGCGGGGAGCTGTTTTTT. Translated: CASSLAYRGGGELFF. Full variable domain (rest looked up from reference TRBV5-1 and TRBJ2-2): KAGVTQTPRYLIKTRGQQVTLSCSPISGHRSVSWYQQTPGQGLQFLFEYFSETQRNKGNFPGRFSGRQFSNSRSEMNVSTLELGDSALYLCASSLAYRGGGELFFGEGSRLTVL.

In DNA form, the CDR3 reads TGTGCCAGCAGTTACGCCGGGACTACACGGGAGACCCAGTACTTC. Residues: CASSYAGTTRETQYF. This chain uses TRBV6-5 with TRBJ2-5, with 7 bases that match TRBD2. The junction had 8 bases not matched to a gene; V was cut back by 2 bases and J by 5 bases. Germline V gives CDR1 MNHEY, CDR2 SVGAGI. The CDR3 runs 15 residues.

The genes are TRBV28 and TRBJ1-6; 10 bases are a match to TRBD1. Germline loops: CDR1 MDHEN, CDR2 SYDVKM. The CDR3 is 15 residues long. The ends lost 5 bases at V and 6 bases at J; junction bases unmatched: 4. The CDR3 protein is CASSGDRGRNSPLHF. In DNA form, the CDR3 reads TGTGCCAGCAGTGGAGACAGGGGGCGTAATTCACCCCTCCACTTT.

This chain connects TRBV24-1 to TRBJ1-5; D may be TRBD1 (6 bases). Germline lookup yields CDR1 KGHDR and CDR2 SFDVKD. The V and J ends lost 4 bases and 6 bases respectively, with 21 bases between them. This CDR3 spans 17 amino acids. DNA of the CDR3: TGTGCCACCAGTGACTCCTCTCGACGGGGGGCGGTTCAGCCCCAGCATTTT. Translation gives CATSDSSRRGAVQPQHF.

The V call is TRBV7-8, the J call TRBJ2-3, with D unresolved. Per germline, CDR1 SGHVS and CDR2 FQNEAQ. The CDR3 consists of 15 residues. Trimming took 4 bases from V and 5 from J, leaving 16 bases between them. The CDR3 reads CASSSVVGGVDTQYF. The CDR3 DNA follows: TGTGCCAGCAGCTCAGTTGTCGGCGGAGTAGATACGCAGTATTTT.

The rearrangement uses TRBV18 and TRBJ2-3; TRBD1 agrees at 7 bases. Germline-derived CDR1 and CDR2 are KGHSH and LQKENI. The V segment lost 2 bases and the J segment 4 bases; nucleotides outside the gene matches: 9. The CDR3 consists of 16 residues. CDR3 in amino acids: CASSPWRDRAPDTQYF. The CDR3 bases are TGTGCCAGCTCACCATGGAGAGACAGGGCCCCAGATACGCAGTATTTT.

This chain joins TRBV10-2 and TRBJ2-3, with 11 bases identical to TRBD2. This CDR3 region has 17 residues. Germline assignment: CDR1 WSHSY and CDR2 SAAADI. The junction had 2 bases not matched to a gene; V was cut back by 0 bases and J by 0 bases. The CDR3 sequence: CASSESRLAGSTDTQYF. DNA for the CDR3: TGCGCCAGCAGTGAGTCTCGACTAGCGGGGAGCACAGATACGCAGTATTTT.